This T cell receptor beta chain appears in the sequencing data of a study of CD8 T cells in ankylosing spondylitis. Notes on this clonotype: Its target is not known.

Points from the study as a whole: Under 10 highly homologous variants formed a TCR beta motif that appeared characteristic of ankylosing spondylitis blood. Prior literature has documented some motif variants in synovial fluid and blood from reactive arthritis.

The CDR3 runs to 13 residues. The V and J ends lost 1 base and 3 bases respectively, with 6 bases between them. Germline V gene data show CDR1 as MNHNY and CDR2 as SVGAGI (reference sequence). MiXCR was run by TCRdb on the 5' RACE reads, yielding one entry per CDR3 protein. The repertoire holds roughly 700,000 distinct CDR3 sequences, with about 20% as singletons. The chain carries TRBV6-6 and TRBJ1-1; D is unclear. The sequence derives from a male donor with ankylosing spondylitis. The specimen sequenced was blood, either unsorted or a sorted T cell fraction (not recorded which). CDR3 bases: TGTGCCAGCAGTTACTTCGGGGACACTGAAGCTTTCTTT. Translated, it gives CASSYFGDTEAFF.